This TCR beta chain was recorded in a study of cytomegalovirus exposure and HLA in healthy donors. Researchers ran the PCR with 60 Vbeta and 13 Jbeta primers. Data came from immunoSEQ multiplex PCR; TCRdb stores just in-frame clones and leaves some out. Among 180,000 or so clones listed, around 75% were seen once. Germline lookup yields CDR1 LGHNA and CDR2 YSLEER. The ends lost 0 bases at V and 10 bases at J; junction bases unmatched: 12. This CDR3 contains 17 residues. As concerns this clone: Its specificity is not known.

Overall study findings and caveats: A later analysis showed TCR association rates differing by HLA locus, peaking at DRB1 and lowest at HLA-C. Sequencing likely caused a cluster of highly shared sequence variants. The study assumed roughly uniform donor sequencing depth for presence/absence analyses. Most of the CMV-associated TCR beta chains (in a later analysis) appeared to be HLA-restricted.

The V and J genes are TRBV4-3 and TRBJ1-3; 10 bases are shared with TRBD1. The sample taken for sequencing was PBMCs. This TCR came from a female donor in good health and CMV-seronegative. The CDR3 DNA follows: TGCGCCAGCAGCCAAGATTCGACAGGGGGCATCCTGGGAACCATATATTTT. Protein product: CASSQDSTGGILGTIYF.